This TCR beta chain was captured in a study of CD8 T cells in Susac syndrome. After extraction with the RNeasy kit, roughly 0.45 to 1 ug of the RNA was reverse transcribed using random hexamers. An immunoSEQ multiplex PCR amplified TCR beta CDR3 over 54 Vbeta and 13 Jbeta. TCRdb re-called the immunoSEQ multiplex PCR reads through MiXCR, storing one row per CDR3 protein. Of fewer than 80,000 distinct CDR3 sequences listed, approximately 95% are singletons. There are 13 residues in the CDR3. Germline-derived CDR1 and CDR2 are SNHLY and FYNNEI. Unmatched junction bases numbered 0, after V lost 4 bases and J lost 1 base. From blood CD8+ and CD4+ T cells, TCR beta sequences were generated. Controls were age- and sex-matched healthy donors. TEMRA cells were FACS-enriched, and CD8+ and CD4+ T cells were isolated negatively.

The clonotype originates from a human donor in good health. This rearrangement joins TRBV2 to TRBJ2-7; TRBD1 agrees at 8 bases. The specimen sequenced was CD8+ T cells from PBMCs. The CDR3 DNA reads TGTGCCAGCAGTGGGACAGGGTCCTACGAGCAGTACTTC. Its protein product is CASSGTGSYEQYF.